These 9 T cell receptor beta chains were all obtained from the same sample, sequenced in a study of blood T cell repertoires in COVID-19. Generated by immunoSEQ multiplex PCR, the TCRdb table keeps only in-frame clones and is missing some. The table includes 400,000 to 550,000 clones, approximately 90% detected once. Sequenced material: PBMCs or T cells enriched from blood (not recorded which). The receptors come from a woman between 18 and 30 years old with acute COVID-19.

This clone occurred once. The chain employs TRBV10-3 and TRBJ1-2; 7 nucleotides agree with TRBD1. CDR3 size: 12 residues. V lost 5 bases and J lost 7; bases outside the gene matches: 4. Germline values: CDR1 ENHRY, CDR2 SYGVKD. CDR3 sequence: CAISTQGGGYTF. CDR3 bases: TGTGCCATCAGTACTCAGGGGGGTGGCTACACCTTC.

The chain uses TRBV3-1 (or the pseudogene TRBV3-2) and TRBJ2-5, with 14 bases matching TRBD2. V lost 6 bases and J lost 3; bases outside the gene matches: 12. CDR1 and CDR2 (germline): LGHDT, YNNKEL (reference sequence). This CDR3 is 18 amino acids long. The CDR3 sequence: CASRQSPGLAGGEETQYF. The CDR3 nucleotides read TGTGCCAGCAGACAAAGCCCCGGACTAGCGGGGGGAGAAGAGACCCAGTACTTC.

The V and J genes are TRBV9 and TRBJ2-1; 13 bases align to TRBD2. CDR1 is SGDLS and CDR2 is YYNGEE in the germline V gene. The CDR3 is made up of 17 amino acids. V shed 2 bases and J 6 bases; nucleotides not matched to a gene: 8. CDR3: CASSVWFGTSGINEQFF. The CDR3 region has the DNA TGTGCCAGCAGCGTCTGGTTTGGGACTAGCGGGATCAATGAGCAGTTCTTC.

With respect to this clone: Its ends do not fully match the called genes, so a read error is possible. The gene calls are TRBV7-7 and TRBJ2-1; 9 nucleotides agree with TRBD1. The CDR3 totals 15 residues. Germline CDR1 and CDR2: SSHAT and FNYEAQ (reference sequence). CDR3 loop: CASSLGQGIGNEQFF. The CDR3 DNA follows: TGTGCTAGCAGCTTGGGACAGGGAATCGGCAATGAGCAGTTCTTC.

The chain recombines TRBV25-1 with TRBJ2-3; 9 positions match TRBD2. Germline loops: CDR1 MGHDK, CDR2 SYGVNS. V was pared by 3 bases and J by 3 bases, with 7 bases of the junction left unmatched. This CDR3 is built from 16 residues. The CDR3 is CASSDGGRAGTDTQYF. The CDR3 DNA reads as TGTGCCAGCAGTGACGGCGGGAGGGCAGGGACAGATACGCAGTATTTT.

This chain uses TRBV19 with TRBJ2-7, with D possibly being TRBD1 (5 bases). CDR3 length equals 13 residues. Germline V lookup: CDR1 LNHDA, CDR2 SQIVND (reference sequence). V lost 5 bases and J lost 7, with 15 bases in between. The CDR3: CASSSQAFGEQYF. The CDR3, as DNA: TGTGCCAGTAGTTCACAGGCGTTTGGGGAGCAGTACTTC.

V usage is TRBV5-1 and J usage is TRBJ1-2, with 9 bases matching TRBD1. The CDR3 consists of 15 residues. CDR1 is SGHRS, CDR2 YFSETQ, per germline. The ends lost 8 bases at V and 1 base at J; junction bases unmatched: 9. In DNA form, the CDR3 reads TGCGCCAGTTCTCCCGGGACAGGGAATAACTATGGCTACACCTTC. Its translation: CASSPGTGNNYGYTF. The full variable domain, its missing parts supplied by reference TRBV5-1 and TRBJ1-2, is KAGVTQTPRYLIKTRGQQVTLSCSPISGHRSVSWYQQTPGQGLQFLFEYFSETQRNKGNFPGRFSGRQFSNSRSEMNVSTLELGDSALYLCASSPGTGNNYGYTFGSGTRLTVV.

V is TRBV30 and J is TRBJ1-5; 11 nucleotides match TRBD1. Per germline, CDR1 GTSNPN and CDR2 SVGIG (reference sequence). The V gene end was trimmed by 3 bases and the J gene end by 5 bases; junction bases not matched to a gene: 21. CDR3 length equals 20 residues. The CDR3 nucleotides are TGTGCCTGGAGGGACAGGGGGCTGGACAAAACCCTTACCCCCCATCAGCCCCAGCATTTT. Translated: CAWRDRGLDKTLTPHQPQHF.

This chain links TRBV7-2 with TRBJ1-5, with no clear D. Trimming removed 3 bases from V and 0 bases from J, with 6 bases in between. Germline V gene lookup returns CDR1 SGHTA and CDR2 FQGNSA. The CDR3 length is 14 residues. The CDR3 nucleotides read TGTGCCAGCAGCTTGGAGTTTAGCAATCAGCCCCAGCATTTT. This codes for CASSLEFSNQPQHF.